This T cell receptor (beta chain) was captured by sequencing in a study of neurological immune-mediated disorders (dated by TCRdb to 2018 to 2020). As for the study more broadly: Using UMI-based sequencing, the study compared peripheral blood TCR-beta repertoires from patients with HTLV-I-associated myelopathy (HAM/TSP), patients with multiple sclerosis, and healthy controls. The roughly 110 TCR-beta libraries covered PBMC samples along with longitudinal samples, technical triplicates, and paired sorted CD4+ and CD8+ T-cell subsets. Longitudinal HAM/TSP and healthy donors had 3 time-points each (roughly 3-40 month intervals). The cohort was made up of around 70 subjects, consisting of around 15 HAM/TSP patients, 35 or so multiple sclerosis patients and about 20 healthy controls. Results the study describes overall, beyond this receptor: Expanded clones from different subjects shared no identical CDR3 amino acid sequences, which suggests that TCR-beta repertoires were private in all groups. TCR clonal expansion was highest in HAM/TSP patients and lowest in MS patients, with MS patients falling below even healthy controls.

cDNA synthesis used template-switch 5'RACE with a primer carrying a 10-nucleotide random unique molecular identifier tagging each TCR transcript. Every sequencing run yielded over 190 million TCR-beta sequences covering 15-18 subjects. The RNeasy kit was used to extract total RNA. The KAPA Real-time Library Amplification kit was used to amplify TCR-beta VDJ regions with primers targeting the TCR constant region and the 5'RACE anchor. A first PCR added sample indexes and Illumina adaptors, after which a second PCR increased the library yield. After Ampure bead purification, the TCR product of roughly 650 bp was size-selected on a 2% E-gel SizeSelection system. Before pooling, library quality was assessed on a Bioanalyzer, concentration was determined with Qubit, and library quantification was performed with the Kapa Library Quantification kit. Paired-end 2 x 150 bp sequencing of the libraries was performed on an Illumina HiSeq 2500. To increase sequence diversity, roughly 24-32% phiX was spiked into each library pool. Turning to the authors' computational methods: Quality-filtered reads were processed with the UMI-based MiGEC pipeline, which removed over 75% of raw TCR sequences during error correction. VDJ genes were aligned to IMGT germline references, and clonotypes were defined by unique CDR3 amino acid sequence plus V-J genes. VDJtools evaluated clonal expansion, Shannon diversity and CDR3 relatedness (CalcPairwiseDistances, ClusterSamples); CLCbio workbench built phylogenetic trees. A clone was classed as expanded if it had 8 or more unique UMIs, a cutoff based on coefficient-of-variation modelling across technical triplicates. Through fastp at Q25 and MiXCR, TCRdb rebuilt clones from the public reads, retaining in-frame beta chains. Rows with a matching CDR3 protein are joined into one entry that keeps the most common DNA and genes. TCRdb, rather than the study authors, made the V and J calls. The table for this sample lists tens of thousands of distinct CDR3 sequences; less than 15% of them were counted only once. Of the sample, approximately 2.2% is held by the ten largest clones.

From the cysteine up to the phenylalanine, the CDR3 has a length of 14 residues. CDR3 DNA is the only sequence kept; it has 42 bases, read in frame from the first base. V is cut by 3 bases and J by 1 base, and the space between the germline ends is 8 bases. Per the germline V gene, KGHDR is the CDR1 and SFDVKD is the CDR2. This clonotype was counted many times. Its antigen has not been determined. There are no base qualities to consult, and no much larger clone falls within one base. The time point label here, explained by the study, means: longitudinal time-point 2. Blood bank volunteers in Maryland, USA served as the healthy controls. Libraries from unsorted PBMCs were made from 2 million PBMCs kept in RNAlater at -80 degrees C until RNA extraction. Peripheral blood was subjected to Ficoll-Hypaque density gradient centrifugation to isolate PBMCs, which were then cryopreserved in liquid nitrogen.

The sequence joins TRBV24-1 to TRBJ1-2; the best D guess is TRBD1, with 6 bases matching. This sequence originates from a woman between 40 and 50 years old in good health. The sequenced material came from PBMCs. The DNA is as follows: TGTGCCACCAGTGATACAGGGATTAACTATGGCTACACCTTC. It translates to CATSDTGINYGYTF.